By share, the clone carrying this TCR gamma chain ranks as hyperexpanded. No antigen is known for it. This specimen includes other DNA sequences encoding the same CDR3. LymphoTrack primers amplified TRG sequences from roughly 210 ng of biopsy DNA. With CATT, TCRdb re-called clones from the multiplex PCR reads. Of 400 to 450 gamma-chain clones listed, 45% to 55% are singletons. For each case, the template was genomic DNA from ten roughly 5-µm formalin-fixed paraffin-embedded scrolls. This CDR3 contains 11 residues. The trim removed 4 bases at V and 4 bases at J, leaving 1 base unmatched. The germline CDR1 and CDR2 sequences are VENAVY and YDSYNSRV. This specimen comes from a study of intestinal T cells in coeliac disease. Study in general: In the TRG cohort, coeliac patients were much younger than controls. Study-level results: With TRG, about 95% of biopsies (most of the 54) were classified correctly. TRD kmer-based clustering correctly classified all 20 or so biopsies in training, with reported leave-one-out accuracy of roughly 91%.

V gene TRGV8 combines with J gene TRGJ1 or TRGJ2. The source is a human donor who served as a control with a normal duodenal biopsy, not a healthy volunteer. The sample was a duodenal biopsy. The CDR3, as DNA: TGTGCCACCTGGGAGTATTATAAGAAACTCTTT. Protein: CATWEYYKKLF.